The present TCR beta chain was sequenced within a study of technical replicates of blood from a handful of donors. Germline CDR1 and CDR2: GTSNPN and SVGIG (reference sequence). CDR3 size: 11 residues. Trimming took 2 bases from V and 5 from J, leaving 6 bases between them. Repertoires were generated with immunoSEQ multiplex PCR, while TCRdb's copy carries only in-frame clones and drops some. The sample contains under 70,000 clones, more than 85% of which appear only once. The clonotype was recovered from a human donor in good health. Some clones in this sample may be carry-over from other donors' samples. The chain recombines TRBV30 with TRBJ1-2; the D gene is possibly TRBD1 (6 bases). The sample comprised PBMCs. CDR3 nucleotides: TGTGCCTGGAGTACAGGGTATGGCTACACCTTC. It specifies CAWSTGYGYTF.